These 3 T cell receptor beta chains share one sample of origin, sequenced in a study of shared clonotypes between healthy human individuals. The repertoire was sequenced with immunoSEQ multiplex PCR; TCRdb's copy has only in-frame clones and lacks some. The sample lists 1.4 million or so clones, about 98.5% occurring once. The specimen sequenced was naive CD4+ T cells sorted from blood. The sample's subset: CD45RA+ positively selected. The receptors were sampled from a man aged 30-40 years in good health.

The V call is TRBV9, the J call TRBJ1-2, with D possibly matching TRBD1 (5 bases). Trimming shortened V by 4 bases and J by 0 bases, and 13 bases separated the two germline ends. The V gene's germline CDR1 is SGDLS and CDR2 YYNGEE. The CDR3 is 15 amino acids. CDR3 sequence (DNA): TGTGCCAGCAGCCGTGGGGCCGCTGCTAACTATGGCTACACCTTC. Amino acids: CASSRGAAANYGYTF.

V and J are TRBV9 and TRBJ2-1, with 9 bases identical to TRBD2. This CDR3 region has 17 residues. V lost 0 bases to trimming and J lost 7 bases; unmatched junction nucleotides: 11. Germline V gives CDR1 SGDLS, CDR2 YYNGEE. Written as DNA, the CDR3 is TGTGCCAGCAGCGTAGGGGCTAGCGGGACCTCGGGGAATGAGCAGTTCTTC. Translating it yields CASSVGASGTSGNEQFF.

The V gene is TRBV18, the J gene TRBJ2-7; 10 bases line up with TRBD1. Unmatched junction bases numbered 9, after V lost 6 bases and J lost 4 bases. Germline V gene sequence: CDR1 KGHSH, CDR2 LQKENI. The CDR3 covers 15 residues. CDR3 nucleotide sequence: TGTGCCAGCTCGGCTTCGACAGGGGGCTGGTACGAGCAGTACTTC. Translating it yields CASSASTGGWYEQYF. The variable domain in full, completed from reference TRBV18 and TRBJ2-7, reads NAGVMQNPRHLVRRRGQEARLRCSPMKGHSHVYWYRQLPEEGLKFMVYLQKENIIDESGMPKERFSAEFPKEGPSILRIQQVVRGDSAAYFCASSASTGGWYEQYFGPGTRLTVT.